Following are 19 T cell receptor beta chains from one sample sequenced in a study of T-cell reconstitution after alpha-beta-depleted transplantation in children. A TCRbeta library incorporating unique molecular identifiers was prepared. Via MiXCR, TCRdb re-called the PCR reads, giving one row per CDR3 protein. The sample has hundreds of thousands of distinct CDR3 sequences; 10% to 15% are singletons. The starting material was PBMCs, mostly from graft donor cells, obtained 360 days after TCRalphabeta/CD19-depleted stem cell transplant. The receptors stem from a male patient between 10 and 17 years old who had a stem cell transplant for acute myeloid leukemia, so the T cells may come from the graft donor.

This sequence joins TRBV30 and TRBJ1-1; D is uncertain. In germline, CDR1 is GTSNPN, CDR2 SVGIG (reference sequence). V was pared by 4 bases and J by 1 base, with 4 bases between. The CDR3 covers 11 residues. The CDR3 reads CAWKENTEAFF. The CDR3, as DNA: TGTGCCTGGAAAGAGAACACTGAAGCTTTCTTT.

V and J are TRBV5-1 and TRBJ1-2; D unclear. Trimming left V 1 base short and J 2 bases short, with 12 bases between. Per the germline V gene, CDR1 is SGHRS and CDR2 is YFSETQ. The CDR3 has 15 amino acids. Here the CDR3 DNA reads TGCGCCAGCAGCTTGCATGTGGGCAGAAACTATGGCTACACCTTC. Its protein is CASSLHVGRNYGYTF. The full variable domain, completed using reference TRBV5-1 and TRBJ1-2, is KAGVTQTPRYLIKTRGQQVTLSCSPISGHRSVSWYQQTPGQGLQFLFEYFSETQRNKGNFPGRFSGRQFSNSRSEMNVSTLELGDSALYLCASSLHVGRNYGYTFGSGTRLTVV.

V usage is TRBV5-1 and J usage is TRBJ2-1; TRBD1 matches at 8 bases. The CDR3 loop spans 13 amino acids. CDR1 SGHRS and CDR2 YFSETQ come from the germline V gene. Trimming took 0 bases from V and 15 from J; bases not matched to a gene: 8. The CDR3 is CASSLAPRGRRFF. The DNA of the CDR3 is TGCGCCAGCAGCTTGGCCCCCAGGGGGCGTAGGTTCTTC.

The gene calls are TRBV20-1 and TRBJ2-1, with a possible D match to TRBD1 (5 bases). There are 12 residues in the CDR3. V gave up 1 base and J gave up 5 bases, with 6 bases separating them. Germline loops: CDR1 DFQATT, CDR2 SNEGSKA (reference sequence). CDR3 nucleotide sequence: TGCAGTGCTAGAGGGGGCAACAATGAGCAGTTCTTC. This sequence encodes CSARGGNNEQFF.

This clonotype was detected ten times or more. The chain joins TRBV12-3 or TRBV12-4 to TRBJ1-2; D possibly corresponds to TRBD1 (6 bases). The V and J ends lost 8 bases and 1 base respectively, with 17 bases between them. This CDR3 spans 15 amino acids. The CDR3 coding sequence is TGTGCCAGCGCTCTGGACAGCGCGTTTAACTATGGCTACACCTTC. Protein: CASALDSAFNYGYTF.

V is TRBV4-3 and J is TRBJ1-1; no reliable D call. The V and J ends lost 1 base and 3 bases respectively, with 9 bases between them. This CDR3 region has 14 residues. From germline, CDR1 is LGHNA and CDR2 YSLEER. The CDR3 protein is CASSQGLQYTEAFF. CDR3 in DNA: TGCGCCAGCAGCCAAGGGTTACAGTACACTGAAGCTTTCTTT.

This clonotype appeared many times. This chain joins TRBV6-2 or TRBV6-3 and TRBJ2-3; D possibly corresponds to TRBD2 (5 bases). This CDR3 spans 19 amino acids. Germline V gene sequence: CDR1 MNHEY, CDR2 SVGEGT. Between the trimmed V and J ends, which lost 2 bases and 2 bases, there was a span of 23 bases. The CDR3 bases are TGTGCCAGCAGTTACAGTATTTCCTGGCTAGCTCCTCCCACAGATACGCAGTATTTT. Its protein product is CASSYSISWLAPPTDTQYF.

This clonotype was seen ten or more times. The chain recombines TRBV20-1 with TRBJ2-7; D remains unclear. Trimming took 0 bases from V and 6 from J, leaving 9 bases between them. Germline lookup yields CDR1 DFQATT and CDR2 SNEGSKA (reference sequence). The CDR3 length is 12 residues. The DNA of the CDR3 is TGCAGTGCTAGAGATAAGGGCAGCGAGCAGTACTTC. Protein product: CSARDKGSEQYF.

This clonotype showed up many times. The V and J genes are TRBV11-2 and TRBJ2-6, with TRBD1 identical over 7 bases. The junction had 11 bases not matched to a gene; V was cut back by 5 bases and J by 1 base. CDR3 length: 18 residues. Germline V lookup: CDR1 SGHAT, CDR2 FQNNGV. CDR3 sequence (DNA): TGTGCCAGCAGCCGAAACAGGGGAAGTCGGTCTGGGGCCAACGTCCTGACTTTC. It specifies CASSRNRGSRSGANVLTF.

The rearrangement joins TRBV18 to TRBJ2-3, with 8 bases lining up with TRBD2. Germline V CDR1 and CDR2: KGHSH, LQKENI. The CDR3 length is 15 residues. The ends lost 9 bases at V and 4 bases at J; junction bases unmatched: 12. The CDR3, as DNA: TGTGCCAGTTTAACGGCAAGCGGGAGTCCAGATACGCAGTATTTT. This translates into CASLTASGSPDTQYF.

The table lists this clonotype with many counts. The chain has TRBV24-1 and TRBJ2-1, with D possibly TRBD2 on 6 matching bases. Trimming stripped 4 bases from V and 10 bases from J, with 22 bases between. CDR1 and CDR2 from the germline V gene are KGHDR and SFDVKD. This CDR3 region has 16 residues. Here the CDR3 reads CATSDSGTPVRGEQFF. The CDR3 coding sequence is TGTGCCACCAGTGACTCCGGGACGCCGGTCCGGGGGGAGCAGTTCTTC.

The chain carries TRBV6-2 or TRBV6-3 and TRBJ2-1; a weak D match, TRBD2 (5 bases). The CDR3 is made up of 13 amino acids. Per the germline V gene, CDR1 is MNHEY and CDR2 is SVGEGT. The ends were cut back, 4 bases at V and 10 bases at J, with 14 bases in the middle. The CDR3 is CASSLGGPTEQFF. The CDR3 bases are TGTGCCAGCAGTTTAGGAGGCCCAACAGAGCAGTTCTTC.

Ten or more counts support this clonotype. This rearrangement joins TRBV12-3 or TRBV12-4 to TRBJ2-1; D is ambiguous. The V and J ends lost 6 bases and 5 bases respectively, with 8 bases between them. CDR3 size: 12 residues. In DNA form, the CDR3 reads TGTGCCAGCAGCAGATTTAACAATGAGCAGTTCTTC. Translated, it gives CASSRFNNEQFF.

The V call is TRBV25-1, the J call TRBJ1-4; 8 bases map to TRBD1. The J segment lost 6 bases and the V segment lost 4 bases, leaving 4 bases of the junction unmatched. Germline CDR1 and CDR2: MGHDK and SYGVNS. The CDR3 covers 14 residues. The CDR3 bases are TGTGCCAGCAGTGGGACAGGGTGGTATGAAAAACTGTTTTTT. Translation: CASSGTGWYEKLFF.

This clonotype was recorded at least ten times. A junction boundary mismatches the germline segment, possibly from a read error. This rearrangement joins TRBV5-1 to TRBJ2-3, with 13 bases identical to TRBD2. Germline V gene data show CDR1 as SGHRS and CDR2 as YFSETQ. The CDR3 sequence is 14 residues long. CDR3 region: CASSRLAGGDTQYF. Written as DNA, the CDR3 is TGTGCCAGCAGTCGACTAGCGGGAGGAGATACGCAGTATTTT.

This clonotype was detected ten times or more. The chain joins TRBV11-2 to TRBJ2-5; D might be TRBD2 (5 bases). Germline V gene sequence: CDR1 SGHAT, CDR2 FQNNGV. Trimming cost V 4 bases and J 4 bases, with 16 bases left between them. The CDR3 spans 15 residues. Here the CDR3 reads CASSSKTRSGETQYF. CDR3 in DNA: TGTGCCAGCAGCTCCAAAACTAGGAGTGGAGAGACCCAGTACTTC. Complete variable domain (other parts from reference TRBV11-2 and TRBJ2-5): EAGVAQSPRYKIIEKRQSVAFWCNPISGHATLYWYQQILGQGPKLLIQFQNNGVVDDSQLPKDRFSAERLKGVDSTLKIQPAKLEDSAVYLCASSSKTRSGETQYFGPGTRLLVL.

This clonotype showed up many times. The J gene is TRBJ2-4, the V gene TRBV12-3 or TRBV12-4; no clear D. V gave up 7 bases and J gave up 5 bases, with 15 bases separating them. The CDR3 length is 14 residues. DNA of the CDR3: TGTGCCAGCAATCTAAGGAGTCCCGAAAACATTCAGTACTTC. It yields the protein CASNLRSPENIQYF.

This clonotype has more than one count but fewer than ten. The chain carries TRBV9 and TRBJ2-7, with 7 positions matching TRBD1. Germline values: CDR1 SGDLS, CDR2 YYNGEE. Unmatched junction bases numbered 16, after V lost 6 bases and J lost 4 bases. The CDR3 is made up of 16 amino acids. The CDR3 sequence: CASTRTGTESPYEQYF. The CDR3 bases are TGTGCCAGCACAAGAACCGGGACAGAGTCCCCGTACGAGCAGTACTTC. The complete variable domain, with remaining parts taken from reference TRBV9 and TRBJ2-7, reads DSGVTQTPKHLITATGQRVTLRCSPRSGDLSVYWYQQSLDQGLQFLIQYYNGEERAKGNILERFSAQQFPDLHSELNLSSLELGDSALYFCASTRTGTESPYEQYFGPGTRLTVT.

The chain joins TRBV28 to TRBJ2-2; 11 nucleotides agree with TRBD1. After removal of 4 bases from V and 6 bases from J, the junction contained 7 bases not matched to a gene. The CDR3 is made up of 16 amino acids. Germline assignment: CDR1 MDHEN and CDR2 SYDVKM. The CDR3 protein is CASSSAGQGAPGELFF. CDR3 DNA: TGTGCCAGCAGTTCCGCAGGACAGGGGGCGCCCGGGGAGCTGTTTTTT.